This T cell receptor (beta chain) was identified during a study of blood T cells in healthy people across ages. This clonotype showed up just a few times. Its antigen remains unknown. It was with a sample-barcoded 5' primer and a J-beta primer mix that a second PCR of about 6 to 12 cycles was run. TCRdb passed the 5' RACE reads through MiXCR, listing each CDR3 protein once. This sample has hundreds of thousands of distinct CDR3 sequences, with around 43% found just once. The draw of peripheral blood yielded about 10 milliliters from each donor. Findings and limits, study-wide: Diversity of TCR beta per million T cells declined in a roughly linear way with age. Strong correlation existed between TCR beta diversity and naive T cell percentage. PBMCs left unsorted prevented a conclusive naive versus antigen-experienced comparison.

The CDR3 has 12 amino acids. V shed 4 bases and J shed 6 bases, with 11 bases lying between them. CDR1 and CDR2 from the germline V gene are SGHRS and YFSETQ. The chain uses TRBV5-1 and TRBJ2-7; tentatively, D is TRBD1 (6 bases). Input material: blood. This TCR was sampled from a man between 60 and 75 years old in good health. The CDR3 loop reads CASSRDKGEQYF. The CDR3 DNA sequence: TGCGCCAGCAGCCGGGACAAAGGCGAGCAGTACTTC.